The clone carrying this T cell receptor beta chain has a count of ten or more. Its antigen is unknown. The sample is drawn from a study of identical twins. Template switching added a universal primer binding site, and final cDNA carried unique molecular identifiers. MiXCR was run by TCRdb on the 5' RACE reads, yielding one entry per CDR3 protein. In the table there are under 300,000 distinct CDR3 sequences, more than 13% of which are singletons. Study-wide points: Twins' surplus sharing was weaker for beta out-of-frame sequences. Abundant beta clonotypes from cord blood had fewer insertions, unlike memory repertoires, which showed none. Models predicted too little out-of-frame TCR alpha sharing in monozygotic twins.

CDR1 MNHNY and CDR2 SVGAGI come from the germline V gene (reference sequence). Trimming left V 6 bases short and J 0 bases short, with 9 bases between. CDR3 length equals 13 residues. Sequencing was carried out using memory (CD45RO+) T cells sorted from blood. This TCR was sampled from a woman under 30 in good health. The chain joins TRBV6-6 to TRBJ2-7, with D uncertain. CDR3 in DNA: TGTGCCAGCAGCCCCGACCCCTCCTACGAGCAGTACTTC. Encoded protein: CASSPDPSYEQYF.